This T cell receptor (beta chain) derives from a study of graft-versus-host responses after intestinal transplantation. Study details: The recipients all started with anti-thymocyte globulin induction and then took tacrolimus and steroids for roughly three years.

Some clones are missing from TCRdb's copy, which holds only in-frame ones; the method was immunoSEQ multiplex PCR. In the table there are 60,000 to 65,000 clones, over 90% of which are singletons. Germline V gene data show CDR1 as MDHEN and CDR2 as SYDVKM. The germline V and J ends were trimmed by 5 bases and 0 bases, with 10 bases remaining between them. The CDR3 is made up of 15 amino acids. Comment on this clone: The antigen remains undetermined.

Study-wide points: Subjects displaying graft-donor T cell macrochimerism possessed elevated graft-versus-host to host-versus-graft clonal ratios inside allografts. Recipient marrow harbored GvH clones, some of which surfaced first in ileum or blood. Declining HvG levels early post-transplant were linked to peak circulating GvH clone levels.

This specimen consisted of unstimulated CD8+ T cells sorted from spleen or lymph node cells, obtained before transplant. This clonotype originated in a human donor who was the organ donor for an intestinal transplant. The chain has TRBV28 and TRBJ1-4; D gene ambiguous. CDR3 sequence (DNA): TGTGCCAGCAGTCTGAGACTGACAACTAATGAAAAACTGTTTTTT. It codes for CASSLRLTTNEKLFF.